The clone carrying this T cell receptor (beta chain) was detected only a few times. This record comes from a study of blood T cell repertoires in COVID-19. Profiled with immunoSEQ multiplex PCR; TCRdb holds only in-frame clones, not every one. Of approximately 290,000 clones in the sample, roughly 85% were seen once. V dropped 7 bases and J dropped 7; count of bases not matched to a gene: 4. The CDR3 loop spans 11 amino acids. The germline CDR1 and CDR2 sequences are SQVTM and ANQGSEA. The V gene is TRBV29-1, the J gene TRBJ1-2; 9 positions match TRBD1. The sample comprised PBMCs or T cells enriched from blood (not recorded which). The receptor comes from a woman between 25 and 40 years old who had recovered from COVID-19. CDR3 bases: TGCAGCGCAACAGGGGGCTCTGGCTACACCTTC. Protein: CSATGGSGYTF.